This T cell receptor (beta chain) was found in a study of shared clonotypes between healthy human individuals. Turning to the study itself: Plates per donor: three CD4 naive, three CD4 memory, two CD8 naive, one CD8 memory.

Libraries were prepared by immunoSEQ multiplex PCR; TCRdb keeps only in-frame clonotypes and omits some of them. The sample carries approximately 2.5 million clones, approximately 93% recorded once. The study drew its donors from healthy HIV-negative adults without recent acute infections or vaccinations. From CD4+ cells came CD45RA+ naive and CD45RA-negative memory subsets. This CDR3 contains 17 residues. Germline CDR1 reads SGHDT; CDR2 reads YYEEEE. After removal of 6 bases from V and 1 base from J, the junction contained 11 bases not matched to a gene. This rearrangement joins TRBV5-6 to TRBJ2-1, with TRBD2 matching over 9 bases. The material sequenced was naive CD4+ T cells from PBMCs. Subset defined: CD45RA+ positively selected. The origin of this receptor is a young man in good health. Some clones in this sample may be carry-over from other donors' samples. The CDR3 DNA reads TGTGCCAGCATCCCGGGGAGCGGGAGGAGTTCCTACAATGAGCAGTTCTTC. Its translation: CASIPGSGRSSYNEQFF.